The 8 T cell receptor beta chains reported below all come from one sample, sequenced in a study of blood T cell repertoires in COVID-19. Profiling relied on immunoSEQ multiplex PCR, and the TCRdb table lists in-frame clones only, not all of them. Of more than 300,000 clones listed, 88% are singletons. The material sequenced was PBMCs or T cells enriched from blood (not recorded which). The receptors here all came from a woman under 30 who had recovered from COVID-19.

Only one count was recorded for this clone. The CDR3 loop is CASSGYSGGVADTQYF. CDR3 nucleotide sequence: TGTGCCAGTAGCGGATATAGCGGGGGGGTGGCAGATACGCAGTATTTT. V and J are TRBV19 and TRBJ2-3, with 11 bases aligning to TRBD2. This CDR3 comprises 16 residues. J was trimmed by 4 bases and V by 6 bases; bases with no gene match: 9. CDR1 is LNHDA, CDR2 SQIVND, per germline (reference sequence).

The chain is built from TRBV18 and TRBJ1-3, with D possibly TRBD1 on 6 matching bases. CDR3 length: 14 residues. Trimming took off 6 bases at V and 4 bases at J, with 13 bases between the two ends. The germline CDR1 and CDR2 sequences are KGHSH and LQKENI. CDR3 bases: TGTGCCAGCTCCCAGGGGCGCGACGGAAACACCATATATTTT. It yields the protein CASSQGRDGNTIYF.

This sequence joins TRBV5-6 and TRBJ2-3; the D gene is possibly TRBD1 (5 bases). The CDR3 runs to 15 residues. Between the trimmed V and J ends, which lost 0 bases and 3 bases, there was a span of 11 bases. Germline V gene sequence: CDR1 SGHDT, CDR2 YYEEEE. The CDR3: CASSLVGESTDTQYF. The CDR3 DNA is TGTGCCAGCAGCTTGGTAGGGGAAAGTACAGATACGCAGTATTTT.

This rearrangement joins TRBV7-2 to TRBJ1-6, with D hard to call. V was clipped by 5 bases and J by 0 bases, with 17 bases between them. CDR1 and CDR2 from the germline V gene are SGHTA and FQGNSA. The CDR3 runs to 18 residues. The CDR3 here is CASSPEFHASSYNSPLHF. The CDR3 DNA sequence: TGTGCCAGCAGCCCGGAGTTTCACGCGAGCTCCTATAATTCACCCCTCCACTTT.

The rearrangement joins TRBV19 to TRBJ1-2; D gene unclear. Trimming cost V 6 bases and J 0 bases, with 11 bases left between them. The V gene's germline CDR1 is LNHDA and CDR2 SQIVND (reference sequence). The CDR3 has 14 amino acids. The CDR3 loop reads CASSRGVTNYGYTF. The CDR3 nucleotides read TGTGCCAGTAGCCGGGGAGTCACTAACTATGGCTACACCTTC.

The CDR3 is CATSDGTSFLPDRANYGYTF. The CDR3 nucleotides read TGTGCCACCAGTGACGGGACTTCTTTCTTACCCGACAGAGCAAACTATGGCTACACCTTC. The genes are TRBV24-1 and TRBJ1-2; tentatively, D is TRBD1 (5 bases). CDR1 and CDR2 (germline): KGHDR, SFDVKD. Trimming stripped 4 bases from V and 2 bases from J, with 28 bases between. The CDR3 totals 20 residues.

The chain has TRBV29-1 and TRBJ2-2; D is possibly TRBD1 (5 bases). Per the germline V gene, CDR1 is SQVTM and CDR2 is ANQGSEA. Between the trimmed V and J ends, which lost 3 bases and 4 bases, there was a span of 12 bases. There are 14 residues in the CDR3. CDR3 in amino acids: CSVDSDTATGELFF. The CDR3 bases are TGCAGCGTTGACTCGGACACTGCCACCGGGGAGCTGTTTTTT.

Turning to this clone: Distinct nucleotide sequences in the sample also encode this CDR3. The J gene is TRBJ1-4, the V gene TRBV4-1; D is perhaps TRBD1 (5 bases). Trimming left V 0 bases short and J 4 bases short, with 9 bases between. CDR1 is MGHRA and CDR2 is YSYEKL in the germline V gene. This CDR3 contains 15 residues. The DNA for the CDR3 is TGCGCCAGCAGCCAAGATCGGGGGATTAATGAAAAACTGTTTTTT. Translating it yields CASSQDRGINEKLFF.